The clone carrying this TCR beta chain was seen only a few times. Its target is not known. These data are taken from a study of CD8 T cells in ankylosing spondylitis. Study-level findings and limits: Researchers reportedly found disease-linked clones significantly enriched in matched ankylosing spondylitis synovial fluid. A motif of under ten highly homologous TCR beta variants was seen as apparently characteristic of ankylosing spondylitis blood.

Using quantitative 5'-RACE with molecular barcodes, the authors made TCR beta libraries. MiXCR, applied by TCRdb to the 5' RACE reads, yields one record per CDR3 protein. The profile shows 800,000 to 900,000 distinct CDR3 sequences, over 9.5% of them singletons. This TCR was recovered from a male donor with ankylosing spondylitis. Sequenced sample: blood, either unsorted or a sorted T cell fraction (not recorded which).

The CDR3 region is CSATPGEIGEKLFF. CDR3 nucleotide sequence: TGCAGTGCCACTCCCGGGGAGATCGGTGAAAAACTGTTTTTT. V usage is TRBV20-1 and J usage is TRBJ1-4; unclear D gene. The CDR3 covers 14 residues. V lost 6 bases and J 7 bases, leaving 18 bases between the germline ends. CDR1 and CDR2 from the germline V gene are DFQATT and SNEGSKA (reference sequence).